The TCR beta chain under discussion was sequenced for a study of blood T cell repertoires in COVID-19. Across the study: Italy, Spain and the United States were the sources of the convalescent and acute COVID-19 samples. T cells, B-cell-depleted T cells, or PBMCs provided the cDNA or gDNA that served as material.

This CDR3 spans 19 amino acids. Trimming left V 4 bases short and J 9 bases short, with 31 bases between. CDR1 is MGHRA and CDR2 is YSYEKL in the germline V gene. TCRdb's table, derived via immunoSEQ multiplex PCR, lists solely in-frame clones and lacks some. The sample carries some 48,000 clones, around 83% recorded once. The TCR sequence derives from a human donor in a cohort sampled during active COVID-19. Sequencing used peripheral blood. The chain employs TRBV4-1 and TRBJ2-1, with D unresolved. DNA for the CDR3: TGCGCCAGCAGCCTCGCTATGGATGAGGCAGTCGCTCGGCAAGGTGAGCAGTTCTTC. This gives the protein CASSLAMDEAVARQGEQFF.